The clone carrying this T cell receptor beta chain occurred a few times. The antigen is unknown. This record comes from a study of response to subunit inactivated influenza vaccine. The CDR3 has 16 amino acids. Trimming removed 1 base from V and 2 bases from J; junction bases left unmatched: 2. CDR1 and CDR2 from the germline V gene are LGHNA and YNFKEQ. Study-wide results and caveats: Each seasonal influenza vaccination, the authors suggested, recruits few new T cells.

TCRdb itself ran the RT-PCR reads through MiXCR, one entry per CDR3 protein. Of more than 700,000 distinct CDR3 sequences listed, around 20% are singletons. The source was PBMCs from blood, collected 5 days after vaccination. The V gene is TRBV4-2, the J gene TRBJ2-5, with 12 bases aligning to TRBD2. The sequence was collected from a middle-aged man who received an inactivated influenza vaccine. The DNA for the CDR3 is TGTGCCAGCAGCCAAGGGACTAGCGGGGCGCAAGAGACCCAGTACTTC. Its translation: CASSQGTSGAQETQYF.